Below are 5 T cell receptor beta chains sequenced from a single sample in a study of T cells after yellow fever vaccination. Each CDR3 protein gets one entry after TCRdb re-called the 5' RACE reads with MiXCR. The sample holds hundreds of thousands of distinct CDR3 sequences; 9% to 15% are singletons and the top ten take more than 12%. The source material was PBMCs, sampled on the day of the yellow fever booster vaccination. The receptors come from a man aged 25-45 years who received the YFV17D yellow fever vaccine.

This clonotype has a handful of counts. The chain is built from TRBV7-2 and TRBJ2-3; 8 bases are shared with TRBD1. The CDR3 has 16 residues. V lost 4 bases and J lost 4; bases outside the gene matches: 10. Germline assignment: CDR1 SGHTA and CDR2 FQGNSA. The CDR3 bases are TGTGCCAGCAGCTCTGAGACAGGGGAGGAGGCAGATACGCAGTATTTT. This sequence encodes CASSSETGEEADTQYF.

Many counts were recorded for this clonotype. The rearrangement uses TRBV29-1 and TRBJ1-1; maybe TRBD1 (5 bases). The germline V and J ends were trimmed by 4 bases and 7 bases, with 16 bases remaining between them. CDR1 SQVTM and CDR2 ANQGSEA come from the germline V gene. CDR3 length: 13 amino acids. The CDR3 loop is CSVVTGGEGEAFF. The CDR3 nucleotides read TGCAGCGTTGTTACGGGGGGGGAGGGTGAAGCTTTCTTT.

This clonotype was detected a few times. Mismatch with germline at one junction end may stem from a read error. This sequence joins TRBV12-3 or TRBV12-4 and TRBJ2-1; tentatively, D is TRBD1 or TRBD2 (5 bases each). CDR3 length: 13 residues. CDR3 sequence (DNA): TGTGCCAGCAGTTTACCACCGGGACCTCCTCGTGACTTC. Protein product: CASSLPPGPPRDF.

This clonotype appeared many times. The J gene is TRBJ2-3, the V gene TRBV4-3; unclear D gene. Trimming took 3 bases from V and 0 from J, leaving 7 bases between them. Germline V gene data show CDR1 as LGHNA and CDR2 as YSLEER. The CDR3 spans 14 residues. The CDR3 nucleotides read TGCGCCAGCAGCCAGGGCGGTAGCACAGATACGCAGTATTTT. Translated: CASSQGGSTDTQYF.

Ten or more counts support this clonotype. This chain joins TRBV7-2 and TRBJ2-5, with 7 bases identical to TRBD1. This CDR3 is 14 amino acids long. Germline V gene data show CDR1 as SGHTA and CDR2 as FQGNSA. Trimming took 1 base from V and 5 from J; bases not matched to a gene: 4. The chain's CDR3 is CASSLGGGPETQYF. Here the CDR3 DNA reads TGTGCCAGCAGCTTAGGAGGGGGCCCTGAGACCCAGTACTTC.